This entry describes one T cell receptor (beta chain). Its antigen is currently unknown. This sample is part of a study of T cell responses to AZD1222 COVID-19 vaccine. Measured with immunoSEQ multiplex PCR; TCRdb has only the in-frame clones, and not every one. This sample carries 150,000 to 200,000 clones, around 94% of them seen once, and the ten largest clones take 10%. CDR1 MNHEY and CDR2 SVGAGI come from the germline V gene. V gave up 2 bases and J gave up 3 bases, with 10 bases separating them. The CDR3 covers 14 residues. Study-wide points: With two AZD1222 doses given, Spike-specific TCR breadth and depth both rose. Nearly half of unique spike-specific TCRs reportedly avoided B.1.351 and B.1.1.7 mutated regions. Baseline antibody screening turned up just a handful of seropositive AZD1222 recipients. Donors were mostly white British, more females; clonal diversity possibly underestimated.

This TCR derives from an adult in good health. Specimen: peripheral blood, collected on day 0 of AZD1222 vaccination. The rearrangement uses TRBV6-5 and TRBJ1-1; weak D call: TRBD1 (6 bases). The CDR3 nucleotides read TGTGCCAGCAGTTACGCAGGGGCGGACACTGAAGCTTTCTTT. Protein product: CASSYAGADTEAFF.